The 30 T cell receptor beta chains listed next were all sequenced from one sample in a study of CD8+ T cells in alopecia areata. Extracted RNA was reverse transcribed, and the resulting cDNA served as sequencing template. The repertoire was sequenced with immunoSEQ multiplex PCR; TCRdb's copy has only in-frame clones and lacks some. The table includes approximately 59,000 clones, under 55% detected once. Sample: CD8+ T cells sorted from blood, taken at week 0. All receptors derive from a human donor with alopecia areata.

This clone was seen only a few times. The V call is TRBV29-1, the J call TRBJ2-2, with 8 bases identical to TRBD2. The CDR3 covers 12 residues. Germline trimming cut 6 bases from V and 4 bases from J; bases unmatched to any gene: 1. From germline, CDR1 is SQVTM and CDR2 ANQGSEA. CDR3 residues: CSVTSGTGELFF. DNA for the CDR3: TGCAGCGTAACTAGCGGCACCGGGGAGCTGTTTTTT.

This clone was detected a few times. The genes are TRBV27 and TRBJ1-1, with 7 positions matching TRBD1. The CDR3 contains 13 residues. The germline CDR1 and CDR2 sequences are MNHEY and SMNVEV (reference sequence). Trimming cost V 5 bases and J 7 bases; bases outside gene matches: 7. CDR3: CASSRRTGDEAFF. CDR3 nucleotide sequence: TGTGCCAGCAGTCGGAGAACAGGGGATGAAGCTTTCTTT.

In this sample, this clone turned up a few times. The chain links TRBV19 to TRBJ2-1; D is tentatively TRBD1 or TRBD2 (7 bases each). The CDR3 is made up of 15 amino acids. CDR1 is LNHDA, CDR2 SQIVND, per germline (reference sequence). The V end lost 6 bases, the J end lost 4 bases, and 16 bases lay between the germline ends. CDR3 DNA: TGTGCCAGTAGAGAGGGGGCGGGAGCTTACAATGAGCAGTTCTTC. As protein: CASREGAGAYNEQFF.

The chain couples TRBV11-1 to TRBJ2-7; D may be TRBD2 (5 bases). The ends were cut back, 5 bases at V and 0 bases at J, with 17 bases in the middle. CDR3 length equals 16 residues. Germline assignment: CDR1 SGHAT and CDR2 FQDESV (reference sequence). CDR3 DNA: TGTGCCAGCAGCCCTACCTGGACCGGGAACTCCTACGAGCAGTACTTC. Its translation is CASSPTWTGNSYEQYF. Variable domain in full (rest from reference TRBV11-1 and TRBJ2-7): EAEVAQSPRYKITEKSQAVAFWCDPISGHATLYWYRQILGQGPELLVQFQDESVVDDSQLPKDRFSAERLKGVDSTLKIQPAELGDSAMYLCASSPTWTGNSYEQYFGPGTRLTVT.

The chain employs TRBV4-1 and TRBJ2-5; 9 nucleotides align to TRBD1. The V and J ends lost 0 bases and 5 bases, in that order; junction bases with no gene match: 7. This CDR3 spans 16 amino acids. The germline gives CDR1 MGHRA, CDR2 YSYEKL. Here the CDR3 reads CASSQEKTGGVETQYF. In nucleotides, the CDR3 is TGCGCCAGCAGCCAAGAAAAGACAGGGGGAGTGGAGACCCAGTACTTC.

V is TRBV7-9 and J is TRBJ2-7, with D unclear. The CDR3 loop spans 12 amino acids. Trimming left V 5 bases short and J 3 bases short, with 8 bases between. From germline, CDR1 is SEHNR and CDR2 FQNEAQ (reference sequence). CDR3 loop: CASSTASYEQYF. The CDR3, as DNA: TGTGCCAGCAGCACCGCCAGCTACGAGCAGTACTTC.

This clone was counted ten times or more. This chain connects TRBV7-6 to TRBJ2-7; a possible D gene is TRBD2 (5 bases). V lost 0 bases and J lost 0, with 9 bases in between. This CDR3 region has 15 residues. Per the germline V gene, CDR1 is SGHVS and CDR2 is FNYEAQ. The CDR3: CASSLAAGHSYEQYF. The CDR3, as DNA: TGTGCCAGCAGCTTAGCGGCGGGCCACTCCTACGAGCAGTACTTC.

The V call is TRBV27, the J call TRBJ1-2, with D possibly TRBD1 on 6 matching bases. The CDR3 is 17 amino acids. The germline gives CDR1 MNHEY, CDR2 SMNVEV (reference sequence). The V and J ends lost 2 bases and 5 bases respectively, with 21 bases between them. DNA of the CDR3: TGTGCCAGCAGTTTAGGGCAAGGTTCGTCGGGGGCGTATGGCTACACCTTC. Translating gives CASSLGQGSSGAYGYTF.

The chain couples TRBV29-1 to TRBJ1-3; no firm D call. The CDR3 loop spans 13 amino acids. The germline CDR1 and CDR2 sequences are SQVTM and ANQGSEA. V lost 4 bases and J 0 bases, leaving 7 bases between the germline ends. The CDR3 coding sequence is TGCAGCGTTGTGGCACCCTCTGGAAACACCATATATTTT. This translates into CSVVAPSGNTIYF.

This rearrangement joins TRBV10-2 to TRBJ1-1; D remains ambiguous. CDR1 is WSHSY and CDR2 is SAAADI in the germline V gene. Trimming cost V 10 bases and J 1 base, with 16 bases left between them. This CDR3 is 14 amino acids long. The CDR3, as DNA: TGCGCCACAGTTTTAACGGTACCGAACACTGAAGCTTTCTTT. It yields the protein CATVLTVPNTEAFF.

DNA for the CDR3: TGCGCCAGCAGCCAAATGCGGACAGTTCAGCCCCAGCATTTT. As protein: CASSQMRTVQPQHF. The chain joins TRBV4-1 to TRBJ1-5, with D perhaps matching TRBD1 (6 bases). CDR3 length: 14 amino acids. Germline CDR1 and CDR2: MGHRA and YSYEKL. The V end was cut by 2 bases, the J end by 6 bases, with 11 bases between.

The chain joins TRBV9 to TRBJ2-2; 8 bases match TRBD2. Losses at the gene ends were 0 bases for V and 7 bases for J; bases not matched to a gene: 5. The CDR3 runs 15 residues. Germline V gene sequence: CDR1 SGDLS, CDR2 YYNGEE. The CDR3 sequence is CASSVGTSNDGELFF. In nucleotides, the CDR3 is TGTGCCAGCAGCGTAGGGACTAGCAATGACGGGGAGCTGTTTTTT.

This clone was seen a few times. The V and J genes are TRBV29-1 and TRBJ2-6; TRBD2 matches 9 bases. This CDR3 region has 19 residues. In germline, CDR1 is SQVTM, CDR2 ANQGSEA. The V gene end was trimmed by 5 bases and the J gene end by 2 bases; junction bases not matched to a gene: 16. CDR3 sequence reads: CSVLGRGMVAGAGANVLTF. The CDR3 DNA sequence: TGCAGCGTTTTGGGGCGCGGTATGGTAGCGGGAGCTGGGGCCAACGTCCTGACTTTC.

V and J are TRBV28 and TRBJ2-5; D might be TRBD2 (5 bases). Deletions cut 1 base from V and 13 bases from J, with 16 bases between. Germline assignment: CDR1 MDHEN and CDR2 SYDVKM. The CDR3 runs 13 residues. CDR3 protein: CASSLSSGSLPYF. CDR3 DNA sequence: TGTGCCAGCAGTTTATCAAGCGGTTCTCTCCCGTACTTC.

This chain connects TRBV29-1 to TRBJ2-1, with a weak D call TRBD2 (6 bases). This CDR3 is built from 14 residues. V lost 6 bases, J lost 7 bases, and 19 bases lay in between. CDR1 is SQVTM, CDR2 ANQGSEA, per germline. DNA for the CDR3: TGCAGCGTCGATAGCGGCCGCGTACGGAATGAGCAGTTCTTC. As protein: CSVDSGRVRNEQFF.

The chain's CDR3 is CSVHNFGAEAFF. The CDR3 nucleotides are TGCAGCGTGCATAACTTCGGGGCTGAAGCTTTCTTT. V usage is TRBV29-1 and J usage is TRBJ1-1; the D is unclear. The CDR3 length is 12 residues. CDR1 SQVTM and CDR2 ANQGSEA come from the germline V gene. The V and J ends lost 6 bases and 6 bases respectively, with 14 bases between them. Using reference TRBV29-1 and TRBJ1-1 for the parts outside the CDR3, the full variable domain is SAVISQKPSRDICQRGTSLTIQCQVDSQVTMMFWYRQQPGQSLTLIATANQGSEATYESGFVIDKFPISRPNLTFSTLTVSNMSPEDSSIYLCSVHNFGAEAFFGQGTRLTVV.

CDR3 amino acids: CAWSVAGSEQYF. The CDR3 DNA reads TGTGCCTGGAGTGTAGCGGGATCCGAGCAGTACTTC. J is TRBJ2-7 and V is TRBV30; 7 nucleotides agree with TRBD2. V shed 0 bases and J 6 bases; nucleotides not matched to a gene: 2. CDR3 length: 12 amino acids. Germline-derived CDR1 and CDR2 are GTSNPN and SVGIG (reference sequence).

The chain couples TRBV27 to TRBJ2-1; 7 nucleotides agree with TRBD1. CDR1 and CDR2 from the germline V gene are MNHEY and SMNVEV (reference sequence). The CDR3 sequence is 14 residues long. Trimming took 5 bases from V and 6 from J; bases not matched to a gene: 7. The CDR3 sequence is CASSPRGQINEQFF. The CDR3 DNA is TGTGCCAGCAGTCCTAGGGGACAGATCAATGAGCAGTTCTTC.

In its sample, this clone was seen once. CDR3 in amino acids: CASSLQPWNTEAFF. The CDR3 bases are TGTGCCAGCAGTCTACAGCCCTGGAACACTGAAGCTTTCTTT. The chain links TRBV27 to TRBJ1-1; no clear D gene. Germline V CDR1 and CDR2: MNHEY, SMNVEV (reference sequence). This CDR3 contains 14 residues. Deletions cut 5 bases from V and 1 base from J, with 11 bases between.

This chain uses TRBV4-3 with TRBJ2-2, with 13 bases aligning to TRBD2. The CDR3 consists of 17 residues. Germline-derived CDR1 and CDR2 are LGHNA and YSLEER. V lost 4 bases, J lost 7 bases, and 9 bases stayed unmatched. The DNA for the CDR3 is TGCGCCAGCAGCCCTCAACTAGCGGGAGGGCCCGGCGGGGAGCTGTTTTTT. Translation: CASSPQLAGGPGGELFF.

The genes are TRBV2 and TRBJ1-1, with D perhaps matching TRBD1 (5 bases). This CDR3 has 13 residues. CDR1 is SNHLY, CDR2 FYNNEI, per germline. V lost 5 bases and J 1 base, leaving 8 bases between the germline ends. The CDR3 reads CASSRQKNTEAFF. CDR3 in DNA: TGTGCCAGCAGTAGACAGAAGAACACTGAAGCTTTCTTT.

The chain recombines TRBV7-2 with TRBJ2-7; D might be TRBD2 (6 bases). Trimming shortened V by 3 bases and J by 3 bases, and 12 bases separated the two germline ends. The CDR3 covers 14 residues. Germline CDR1 and CDR2: SGHTA and FQGNSA. CDR3 coding DNA: TGTGCCAGCAGCTTCACGGGAGTCGGCTACGAGCAGTACTTC. This encodes CASSFTGVGYEQYF.

This clone was observed a handful of times. The rearrangement links TRBV6-1 to TRBJ2-7; 7 bases line up with TRBD1. Germline trimming cut 10 bases from V and 3 bases from J; bases unmatched to any gene: 9. The CDR3 runs 13 residues. CDR1 is MNHNS and CDR2 is SASEGT in the germline V gene. As DNA, the CDR3 is TGTGCCACCTTGGGACAGAGTTTCTACGAGCAGTACTTC. As protein: CATLGQSFYEQYF.

The chain is built from TRBV27 and TRBJ1-1; D remains ambiguous. Trimming left V 2 bases short and J 5 bases short, with 9 bases between. The CDR3 is made up of 13 amino acids. Germline V gene sequence: CDR1 MNHEY, CDR2 SMNVEV (reference sequence). CDR3 DNA: TGTGCCAGCAGTTTAACCGGACGGACTGAAGCTTTCTTT. It is translated as CASSLTGRTEAFF.

This chain links TRBV25-1 with TRBJ2-3, with D tentatively TRBD2 (6 bases). This CDR3 comprises 16 residues. Per germline, CDR1 MGHDK and CDR2 SYGVNS. Trimming left V 4 bases short and J 6 bases short, with 20 bases between. CDR3 residues: CASSVNRLPGADTQYF. DNA of the CDR3: TGTGCCAGCAGTGTCAACCGACTCCCGGGAGCGGATACGCAGTATTTT. The whole variable domain, remainder taken from reference TRBV25-1 and TRBJ2-3, is EADIYQTPRYLVIGTGKKITLECSQTMGHDKMYWYQQDPGMELHLIHYSYGVNSTEKGDLSSESTVSRIRTEHFPLTLESARPSHTSQYLCASSVNRLPGADTQYFGPGTRLTVL.

This sequence joins TRBV28 and TRBJ2-7, with D possibly being TRBD2 (6 bases). Trimming took off 6 bases at V and 9 bases at J, with 21 bases between the two ends. The CDR3 is 14 amino acids. Germline V lookup: CDR1 MDHEN, CDR2 SYDVKM. The CDR3 sequence is CASRLPGRAEGQYF. The CDR3 DNA sequence: TGTGCCAGCAGGCTCCCGGGACGGGCGGAGGGGCAGTACTTC.

V is TRBV4-3 and J is TRBJ2-5; maybe TRBD1 (8 bases). Trimming stripped 0 bases from V and 4 bases from J, with 15 bases between. This CDR3 has 16 residues. In germline, CDR1 is LGHNA, CDR2 YSLEER. CDR3 in DNA: TGCGCCAGCAGCCAAGATCGGACAGGGAGGGGAGAGACCCAGTACTTC. Its translation is CASSQDRTGRGETQYF.

The chain couples TRBV6-5 to TRBJ2-7; 13 bases agree with TRBD2. Germline CDR1 MNHEY, CDR2 SVGAGI. V lost 10 bases to trimming and J lost 6 bases; unmatched junction nucleotides: 6. The CDR3 is made up of 13 amino acids. This chain's CDR3 is CATGTSGIGEQYF. The CDR3 DNA is TGTGCCACCGGGACTAGCGGGATTGGCGAGCAGTACTTC.

The chain is built from TRBV15 and TRBJ2-5; 10 bases are shared with TRBD1. Per the germline V gene, CDR1 is LNHNV and CDR2 is YYDKDF (reference sequence). The CDR3 covers 16 residues. The V and J ends lost 5 bases and 0 bases, in that order; junction bases with no gene match: 6. The DNA of the CDR3 is TGTGCCACCAGCGGGCGGGACAGGGGCTACCAAGAGACCCAGTACTTC. This translates into CATSGRDRGYQETQYF.

This clone occurred once. V usage is TRBV7-9 and J usage is TRBJ2-1, with D tentatively TRBD2 (5 bases). V was pared by 4 bases and J by 8 bases, with 18 bases between. This CDR3 is 15 amino acids long. Germline assignment: CDR1 SEHNR and CDR2 FQNEAQ (reference sequence). CDR3 sequence reads: CASSSVAEAVDEQFF. In DNA form, the CDR3 reads TGTGCCAGCAGCTCGGTAGCCGAAGCGGTCGATGAGCAGTTCTTC.